These 19 T cell receptor beta chains were sequenced from one sample in a study of T cell changes during pregnancy in multiple sclerosis. Sequencing used immunoSEQ multiplex PCR; TCRdb keeps in-frame clones, though not all of them. The sample contains about 61,000 clones, 85% to 90% of which appear only once. The sample here was peripheral blood, taken in the first trimester of pregnancy. All receptors come from a female donor in good health, enrolled as a control in a pregnancy study.

Here the CDR3 DNA reads TGTGCCAGCAGTTACTCGAGGGTTTACAATGAGCAGTTCTTC. Translated, it gives CASSYSRVYNEQFF. The chain joins TRBV6-6 to TRBJ2-1; D is possibly TRBD2 (5 bases). The CDR3 length is 14 residues. Germline CDR1 is MNHNY and CDR2 is SVGAGI (reference sequence). V lost 0 bases to trimming and J lost 4 bases, with 7 bases between them.

The CDR3: CASSEWTSGSETQYF. In DNA, the CDR3 is TGTGCCAGCAGTGAATGGACTAGCGGGTCTGAGACCCAGTACTTC. The chain couples TRBV25-1 to TRBJ2-5, with 11 bases identical to TRBD2. Germline V lookup: CDR1 MGHDK, CDR2 SYGVNS. This CDR3 spans 15 amino acids. With V trimmed by 1 base and J by 5 bases, 3 bases remained unmatched. Full variable domain (remainder filled in from reference TRBV25-1 and TRBJ2-5): EADIYQTPRYLVIGTGKKITLECSQTMGHDKMYWYQQDPGMELHLIHYSYGVNSTEKGDLSSESTVSRIRTEHFPLTLESARPSHTSQYLCASSEWTSGSETQYFGPGTRLLVL.

V gene TRBV6-6 combines with J gene TRBJ2-1, with a tentative D call TRBD1 (5 bases). The CDR3 has 14 residues. The germline V gene encodes CDR1 MNHNY and CDR2 SVGAGI (reference sequence). Trimming removed 5 bases from V and 5 bases from J, with 13 bases in between. The CDR3 DNA reads TGTGCCAGCAGTGGCCCGACAGCTAACAATGAGCAGTTCTTC. Translated, it gives CASSGPTANNEQFF.

V and J are TRBV30 and TRBJ1-3, with no clear D. The CDR3 is 14 amino acids. V lost 5 bases to trimming and J lost 0 bases, with 11 bases between them. Germline V gene data show CDR1 as GTSNPN and CDR2 as SVGIG (reference sequence). CDR3 protein: CAWERDLSGNTIYF. As DNA, the CDR3 is TGTGCCTGGGAACGGGATCTCTCTGGAAACACCATATATTTT.

This chain connects TRBV11-1 to TRBJ2-2; TRBD2 matches at 9 bases. The V gene end was trimmed by 0 bases and the J gene end by 1 base; junction bases not matched to a gene: 0. The CDR3 consists of 16 residues. Germline V CDR1 and CDR2: SGHAT, FQDESV (reference sequence). The CDR3 DNA is TGTGCCAGCAGCTTAGCTAGCGGGGGGAACACCGGGGAGCTGTTTTTT. Translation gives CASSLASGGNTGELFF.

This clone turned up a few times. This chain's CDR3 is CASKQEHGRYEQYF. CDR3 nucleotide sequence: TGTGCCAGCAAGCAGGAACACGGGAGATACGAGCAGTACTTC. The rearrangement links TRBV21-1 to TRBJ2-7; the tabulated D call, TRBD2, remains unverified against the DNA. TRBV21-1 is recorded as a pseudogene. The CDR3 contains 14 residues.

CDR3 bases: TGTGCCAGCAGCTTGGTTCGGGGGGCCGGGGGAGCTTTCTTT. Its protein product is CASSLVRGAGGAFF. The chain has TRBV5-6 and TRBJ1-1; D perhaps matches TRBD1 (6 bases). The V and J ends lost 0 bases and 10 bases respectively, with 16 bases between them. Germline lookup yields CDR1 SGHDT and CDR2 YYEEEE. The CDR3 has 14 residues.

The chain carries TRBV19 and TRBJ1-5; 8 bases are a match to TRBD1. CDR1 is LNHDA and CDR2 is SQIVND in the germline V gene (reference sequence). The length of the CDR3 is 17 residues. Germline trimming cut 0 bases from V and 0 bases from J; bases unmatched to any gene: 4. The CDR3 bases are TGTGCCAGTAGTATAGACCCTGACAGGGGTAGCAATCAGCCCCAGCATTTT. This encodes CASSIDPDRGSNQPQHF.

This clone came up a few times. V usage is TRBV2 and J usage is TRBJ2-7; no clear D gene. The CDR3 has 11 residues. Between the trimmed V and J ends, which lost 7 bases and 6 bases, there was a span of 10 bases. The V gene's germline CDR1 is SNHLY and CDR2 FYNNEI. Here the CDR3 reads CASMRVVEQYF. CDR3 in DNA: TGTGCCAGCATGCGAGTCGTCGAGCAGTACTTC.

This chain uses TRBV7-8 with TRBJ2-7; D is uncertain. CDR1 is SGHVS, CDR2 FQNEAQ, per germline. Between the trimmed V and J ends, which lost 4 bases and 2 bases, there was a span of 6 bases. This CDR3 is built from 12 residues. The DNA for the CDR3 is TGTGCCAGCAGCTCCCGTCCCTACGAGCAGTACTTC. It encodes CASSSRPYEQYF.

J is TRBJ1-5 and V is TRBV4-3, with no clear D. Germline V gives CDR1 LGHNA, CDR2 YSLEER. Trimming stripped 1 base from V and 7 bases from J, with 14 bases between. CDR3 length equals 15 residues. For the CDR3, the DNA is TGCGCCAGCAGCCAAGGTACGGGGAAGGGCCAGCCCCAGCATTTT. It encodes CASSQGTGKGQPQHF.

The chain has TRBV7-3 and TRBJ1-2; possibly TRBD1 for D (5 bases). Between the trimmed V and J ends, which lost 5 bases and 5 bases, there was a span of 12 bases. Germline assignment: CDR1 SGHTA and CDR2 FQGTGA. CDR3 length: 13 amino acids. The chain's CDR3 is CASSPGGGYGYTF. The CDR3 region has the DNA TGTGCCAGCAGCCCGGGGGGGGGTTATGGCTACACCTTC.

The J gene is TRBJ1-2, the V gene TRBV7-6, with D hard to call. The V end lost 1 base, the J end lost 2 bases, and 8 bases lay between the germline ends. CDR1 and CDR2 from the germline V gene are SGHVS and FNYEAQ. CDR3 length: 14 amino acids. The CDR3 here is CASSLGPVNYGYTF. CDR3 DNA sequence: TGTGCCAGCAGCTTAGGTCCGGTGAACTATGGCTACACCTTC.

This clone came up a few times. The chain recombines TRBV2 with TRBJ2-7, with D uncertain. Looked up from germline, CDR1 is SNHLY and CDR2 is FYNNEI. This CDR3 is 12 amino acids long. The V end was cut by 7 bases, the J end by 0 bases, with 7 bases between. DNA of the CDR3: TGTGCCAGCACTAAGTCCTCCTACGAGCAGTACTTC. Protein sequence: CASTKSSYEQYF.

The CDR3 DNA is TGCGCCAGCAGCCCAAGACAGGGGGTGAACGAGCAGTACTTC. It encodes CASSPRQGVNEQYF. The chain links TRBV5-1 to TRBJ2-7, with TRBD1 matching over 9 bases. The CDR3 contains 14 residues. The germline CDR1 and CDR2 sequences are SGHRS and YFSETQ. After removal of 4 bases from V and 5 bases from J, the junction contained 7 bases not matched to a gene.

The gene calls are TRBV6-5 and TRBJ1-2, with D perhaps matching TRBD1 (6 bases). V lost 0 bases and J lost 14, with 16 bases in between. The length of the CDR3 is 13 residues. The V gene's germline CDR1 is MNHEY and CDR2 SVGAGI. CDR3 residues: CASSYSKGTPYTF. CDR3 in DNA: TGTGCCAGCAGTTACTCGAAAGGGACACCTTATACCTTC.

The chain couples TRBV29-1 to TRBJ2-1, with 7 bases lining up with TRBD1. Germline V lookup: CDR1 SQVTM, CDR2 ANQGSEA. The length of the CDR3 is 14 residues. The J segment lost 8 bases and the V segment lost 7 bases, leaving 14 bases of the junction unmatched. CDR3 nucleotides: TGCAGCGCCCCTCGCGACAGGGCTACGCATGAGCAGTTCTTC. Translating gives CSAPRDRATHEQFF.

The chain uses TRBV5-6 and TRBJ1-2, with 10 bases matching TRBD1. V dropped 4 bases and J dropped 2; count of bases not matched to a gene: 11. The CDR3 totals 17 residues. Germline V lookup: CDR1 SGHDT, CDR2 YYEEEE. CDR3 amino acids: CASSRGGTGEINYGYTF. The CDR3 coding sequence is TGTGCCAGCAGCCGAGGAGGGACAGGGGAAATCAACTATGGCTACACCTTC.

The V call is TRBV6-1, the J call TRBJ2-1, with D possibly being TRBD2 (5 bases). The germline gives CDR1 MNHNS, CDR2 SASEGT. The CDR3 has 16 residues. Trimming took off 1 base at V and 9 bases at J, with 19 bases between the two ends. The CDR3 region is CASSEGSGLRGGEQFF. DNA of the CDR3: TGTGCCAGCAGTGAAGGATCAGGACTGAGAGGTGGTGAGCAGTTCTTC.